One sample yielded the 3 T cell receptor beta chains listed below, sequenced in a study of cytomegalovirus exposure and HLA in healthy donors (dated by TCRdb to about 2017). The library was obtained by the immunoSEQ multiplex PCR assay. A mixture of 60 forward primers for TCR Vbeta segments and 13 reverse primers for TCR Jbeta segments was used in the multiplex PCR. Held by TCRdb, this immuneACCESS table contains in-frame sequences only and omits some clones. Under half of the omission traces to an unresolved V gene where checked; the cause of the rest is unknown. Present in this sample are 150,000 to 160,000 clones, 70% to 85% of which were seen just once. The ten largest account for around 7% of the sample. Material: PBMCs. The receptors stem from a woman aged 50 to 60 in good health and CMV-seropositive.

This clone was observed a few times. This chain joins TRBV7-9 and TRBJ2-7; D remains ambiguous. The germline V and J ends were trimmed by 0 bases and 5 bases, with 5 bases remaining between them. The CDR3 has 12 residues. The germline V gene encodes CDR1 SEHNR and CDR2 FQNEAQ (reference sequence). DNA for the CDR3: TGTGCCAGCAGCTTAGCACTGGACGAGCAGTACTTC. Translated, it gives CASSLALDEQYF.

V usage is TRBV9 and J usage is TRBJ2-7, with 11 bases lining up with TRBD2. The CDR3 is made up of 14 amino acids. Germline values: CDR1 SGDLS, CDR2 YYNGEE. Losses at the gene ends were 3 bases for V and 5 bases for J; bases not matched to a gene: 4. CDR3 coding DNA: TGTGCCAGCAGCGCTAGCGGGGGGATCGACGAGCAGTACTTC. The encoded protein is CASSASGGIDEQYF.

In this sample, this clone turned up a few times. The chain joins TRBV19 to TRBJ2-3; 13 bases match TRBD2. The CDR3 has 17 amino acids. V shed 3 bases, J shed 3 bases, and the junction held 6 bases outside the gene matches. Germline V gene data show CDR1 as LNHDA and CDR2 as SQIVND (reference sequence). DNA of the CDR3: TGTGCCAGTAGTATCGGGGGACTAGCGGGGACAACAGATACGCAGTATTTT. Protein: CASSIGGLAGTTDTQYF.